This section outlines one T cell receptor beta chain sequence together with its context. Its antigen is not identified. The data originate from a study of shared clonotypes between healthy human individuals. Whole-study results and caveats: Larger estimated richness was generally seen in naive subsets than in memory subsets.

Researchers ran the assay at a deep level. Some clones are missing from TCRdb's copy, which holds only in-frame ones; the method was immunoSEQ multiplex PCR. This sample yields approximately 840,000 clones, of which 96% are seen a single time; less than 0.25% belongs to the top ten. Positively selected for CCR7, the CD45RO-negative cells used as naive CD8 cells excluded terminally differentiated effector memory CD45RA+ cells. Donors were healthy HIV-negative adults without recent acute infections or vaccinations. The CDR3 has 18 residues. Germline V gene sequence: CDR1 SGHTA, CDR2 FQGNSA. V shed 3 bases, J shed 0 bases, and the junction held 9 bases outside the gene matches.

This clonotype was sampled from a man aged 30 to 45 in good health. Source material: naive CD8+ T cells sorted from blood. The chain is built from TRBV7-2 and TRBJ2-1, with 9 bases matching TRBD2. The CDR3 region has the DNA TGTGCCAGCAGCTTGAGCGCTAGCGGGACCTACTCCTACAATGAGCAGTTCTTC. It encodes CASSLSASGTYSYNEQFF.